This TCR beta chain was retrieved from a study of blood T cells in healthy people across ages. Study observations and caveats: The recorded TCR beta diversity per million T cells decreased in a roughly linear manner with age.

The CDR3 extends over 17 amino acids. Germline lookup yields CDR1 SGHVS and CDR2 FQNEAQ. The V and J ends lost 5 bases and 0 bases respectively, with 19 bases between them. With a J-beta primer mix and a sample-barcoded 5' primer, a second PCR ran about 7 to 12 cycles. TCRdb called the 5' RACE reads again in MiXCR, with one record for every CDR3 protein. Of hundreds of thousands of distinct CDR3 sequences in the sample, about 24% are singletons; the top ten hold just under 9%. Notes on this clonotype: Its antigen is not known.

These data also formed part of another study, on T cells of mothers and their children.

The sample taken for sequencing was blood. The receptor's source is a boy aged 10-17 years in good health. The V call is TRBV7-8, the J call TRBJ1-2, with D unresolved. CDR3 sequence (DNA): TGTGCCAGCAGCGTAGTGGGAAGTAGTACCTCTAACTATGGCTACACCTTC. This gives the protein CASSVVGSSTSNYGYTF.